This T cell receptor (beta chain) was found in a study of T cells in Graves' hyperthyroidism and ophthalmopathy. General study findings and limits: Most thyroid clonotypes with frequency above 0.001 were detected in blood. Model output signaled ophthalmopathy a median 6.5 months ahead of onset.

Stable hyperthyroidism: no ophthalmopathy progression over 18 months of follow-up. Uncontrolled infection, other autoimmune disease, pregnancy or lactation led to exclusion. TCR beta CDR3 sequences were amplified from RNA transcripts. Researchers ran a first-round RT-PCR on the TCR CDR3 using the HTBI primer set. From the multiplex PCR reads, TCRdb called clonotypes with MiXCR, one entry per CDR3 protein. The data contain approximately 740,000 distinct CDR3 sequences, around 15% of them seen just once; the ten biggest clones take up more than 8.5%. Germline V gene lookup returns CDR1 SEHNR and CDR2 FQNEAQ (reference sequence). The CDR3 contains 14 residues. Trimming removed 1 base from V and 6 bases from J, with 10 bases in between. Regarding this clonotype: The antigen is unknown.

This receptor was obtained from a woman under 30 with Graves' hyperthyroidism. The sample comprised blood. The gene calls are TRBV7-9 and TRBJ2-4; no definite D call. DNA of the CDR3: TGTGCCAGCAGCTTAGATTTAAATCCAAACATTCAGTACTTC. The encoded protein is CASSLDLNPNIQYF.